The 17 T cell receptor beta chains below come from one sample, sequenced in a study of cytomegalovirus exposure and HLA in healthy donors. Primers for the PCR totalled 60 Vbeta and 13 Jbeta. This table comes from immunoSEQ multiplex PCR, and its TCRdb copy is limited to in-frame clones, with some not included. This repertoire comprises 60,000 to 75,000 clones; its ten largest clones make up approximately 3.6%. Sequenced: PBMCs. The receptor set was obtained from a female donor in good health and CMV-seropositive.

The chain couples TRBV5-1 to TRBJ1-4, with TRBD1 identical over 8 bases. Germline V CDR1 and CDR2: SGHRS, YFSETQ. J lost 2 bases, V lost 4 bases, and 4 bases had no gene match. The CDR3 runs to 15 residues. CDR3 sequence reads: CASSQTGDTNEKLFF. CDR3 nucleotide sequence: TGCGCCAGCAGCCAGACAGGGGACACTAATGAAAAACTGTTTTTT.

The chain has TRBV29-1 and TRBJ1-3; 10 nucleotides agree with TRBD1. CDR1 SQVTM and CDR2 ANQGSEA come from the germline V gene. The CDR3 spans 16 residues. Trimming cost V 4 bases and J 0 bases; bases outside gene matches: 6. The DNA for the CDR3 is TGCAGCGTTGTGGACAGGGGGAAGATCTCTGGAAACACCATATATTTT. Translated, it gives CSVVDRGKISGNTIYF. Supplemented by reference TRBV29-1 and TRBJ1-3, the full variable domain reads SAVISQKPSRDICQRGTSLTIQCQVDSQVTMMFWYRQQPGQSLTLIATANQGSEATYESGFVIDKFPISRPNLTFSTLTVSNMSPEDSSIYLCSVVDRGKISGNTIYFGEGSWLTVV.

The CDR3 bases are TGTGCCAGCAGAATGACAGGCAGCAGGAACACTGAAGCTTTCTTT. Translation: CASRMTGSRNTEAFF. The chain has TRBV7-2 and TRBJ1-1; tentatively, D is TRBD1 (6 bases). Germline CDR1 reads SGHTA; CDR2 reads FQGNSA. Trimming took off 6 bases at V and 1 base at J, with 15 bases between the two ends. The CDR3 loop spans 15 amino acids.

Comments on this clone: Other DNA sequences in this sample translate to the same CDR3. V is TRBV28 and J is TRBJ2-7; tentatively, D is TRBD1 (6 bases). V lost 2 bases and J 3 bases, leaving 11 bases between the germline ends. This CDR3 has 14 amino acids. The germline gives CDR1 MDHEN, CDR2 SYDVKM. The CDR3 DNA sequence: TGTGCCAGCAGTTTACCGGGACAAGGCTACGAGCAGTACTTC. Encoded protein: CASSLPGQGYEQYF.

This chain uses TRBV30 with TRBJ1-1, with TRBD1 identical over 8 bases. V dropped 5 bases and J dropped 3; count of bases not matched to a gene: 14. Germline V gene data show CDR1 as GTSNPN and CDR2 as SVGIG (reference sequence). The CDR3 spans 16 residues. The CDR3 DNA follows: TGTGCCTGGGACCCACCTACACAGGGGGAGGACACTGAAGCTTTCTTT. As protein: CAWDPPTQGEDTEAFF. The full variable domain, rest sourced from reference TRBV30 and TRBJ1-1, is SQTIHQWPATLVQPVGSPLSLECTVEGTSNPNLYWYRQAAGRGLQLLFYSVGIGQISSEVPQNLSASRPQDRQFILSSKKLLLSDSGFYLCAWDPPTQGEDTEAFFGQGTRLTVV.

The chain combines TRBV19 with TRBJ2-3; 7 bases line up with TRBD1. V shed 4 bases, J shed 1 base, and the junction held 5 bases outside the gene matches. CDR3 length equals 15 residues. From germline, CDR1 is LNHDA and CDR2 SQIVND (reference sequence). The CDR3, as DNA: TGTGCCAGTAGTAGGACAGGTCCAGGCACAGATACGCAGTATTTT. Its protein is CASSRTGPGTDTQYF.

V usage is TRBV25-1 and J usage is TRBJ2-3; D unclear. The CDR3 consists of 13 residues. Germline lookup yields CDR1 MGHDK and CDR2 SYGVNS. The germline V and J ends were trimmed by 9 bases and 5 bases, with 15 bases remaining between them. Written as DNA, the CDR3 is TGTGCCAGTCCCGTCCGGGTGAAAGATACGCAGTATTTT. Translated: CASPVRVKDTQYF.

The chain uses TRBV7-9 and TRBJ2-1, with 7 bases identical to TRBD1. V dropped 5 bases and J dropped 4; count of bases not matched to a gene: 5. Germline CDR1 SEHNR, CDR2 FQNEAQ (reference sequence). This CDR3 contains 14 residues. As DNA, the CDR3 is TGTGCCAGCAGCGACAGGGTCCCTTACAATGAGCAGTTCTTC. Translated, it gives CASSDRVPYNEQFF.

This sequence joins TRBV18 and TRBJ2-2; tentatively, D is TRBD2 (6 bases). Per germline, CDR1 KGHSH and CDR2 LQKENI. V was pared by 3 bases and J by 4 bases, with 12 bases between. The CDR3 totals 15 residues. CDR3 in amino acids: CASSPGTDGTGELFF. As DNA, the CDR3 is TGTGCCAGCTCACCCGGGACTGACGGCACCGGGGAGCTGTTTTTT.

The chain has TRBV19 and TRBJ1-5; 7 bases fit TRBD1. CDR1 is LNHDA and CDR2 is SQIVND in the germline V gene (reference sequence). The CDR3 has 17 residues. V was pared by 3 bases and J by 2 bases, with 10 bases of the junction left unmatched. CDR3 DNA sequence: TGTGCCAGTAGTATTGCCCGGTCAGGGGGAGGCAATCAGCCCCAGCATTTT. Translation gives CASSIARSGGGNQPQHF.

V and J are TRBV19 and TRBJ2-1; 9 bases line up with TRBD2. V lost 1 base, J lost 9 bases, and 4 bases stayed unmatched. This CDR3 region has 14 residues. Germline CDR1 LNHDA, CDR2 SQIVND (reference sequence). CDR3 nucleotide sequence: TGTGCCAGTAGTATAGGCGGGGGGGCGTTTGAGCAGTTCTTC. This gives the protein CASSIGGGAFEQFF.

The rearrangement joins TRBV5-4 to TRBJ2-7, with 8 bases aligning to TRBD1. The CDR3 runs to 13 residues. Germline V gives CDR1 SGHNT, CDR2 YYREEE (reference sequence). V lost 4 bases, J lost 6 bases, and 6 bases stayed unmatched. Here the CDR3 reads CASSQDRVREQYF. DNA for the CDR3: TGTGCCAGCAGCCAGGACAGGGTGCGCGAGCAGTACTTC.

The chain couples TRBV2 to TRBJ2-3, with D possibly being TRBD2 (5 bases). Deletions cut 8 bases from V and 7 bases from J, with 10 bases between. Per the germline V gene, CDR1 is SNHLY and CDR2 is FYNNEI. The CDR3 loop spans 11 amino acids. Here the CDR3 reads CASAGSNTQYF. The DNA of the CDR3 is TGTGCCAGCGCGGGTTCAAATACGCAGTATTTT.

V usage is TRBV18 and J usage is TRBJ2-1; 13 positions match TRBD2. The CDR3 is 16 amino acids. V dropped 3 bases and J dropped 7; count of bases not matched to a gene: 6. The germline CDR1 and CDR2 sequences are KGHSH and LQKENI. CDR3 region: CASSPPTSGGTNEQFF. The CDR3 DNA sequence: TGTGCCAGCTCACCCCCGACTAGCGGGGGGACGAATGAGCAGTTCTTC. Based on the CDR3 plus reference TRBV18 and TRBJ2-1, the full variable domain is NAGVMQNPRHLVRRRGQEARLRCSPMKGHSHVYWYRQLPEEGLKFMVYLQKENIIDESGMPKERFSAEFPKEGPSILRIQQVVRGDSAAYFCASSPPTSGGTNEQFFGPGTRLTVL.

V is TRBV18 and J is TRBJ1-6; D unclear. V was pared by 2 bases and J by 0 bases, with 8 bases between. CDR1 and CDR2 from the germline V gene are KGHSH and LQKENI. The CDR3 is 16 amino acids. As DNA, the CDR3 is TGTGCCAGCTCACCAGGGCCCTTCTCCTATAATTCACCCCTCCACTTT. It encodes CASSPGPFSYNSPLHF.

The chain joins TRBV6-5 to TRBJ2-7; D is perhaps TRBD2 (5 bases). CDR1 is MNHEY and CDR2 is SVGAGI in the germline V gene. V lost 5 bases and J 1 base, leaving 15 bases between the germline ends. This CDR3 is built from 15 residues. CDR3 sequence reads: CASSRTVTGSYEQYF. The DNA of the CDR3 is TGTGCCAGCAGTAGGACCGTCACGGGGTCCTACGAGCAGTACTTC.

V usage is TRBV19 and J usage is TRBJ1-5; a possible D gene is TRBD1 (5 bases). Germline loops: CDR1 LNHDA, CDR2 SQIVND (reference sequence). The CDR3 runs 16 residues. V was shortened by 3 bases and J by 0 bases, with 12 bases between the two germline ends. The DNA of the CDR3 is TGTGCCAGTAGTATGGTTCAGGGCGTTAGCAATCAGCCCCAGCATTTT. It codes for CASSMVQGVSNQPQHF.